This T cell receptor (beta chain) was obtained from a study of blood T cell repertoires in COVID-19. Trimming cost V 1 base and J 2 bases; bases outside gene matches: 5. The CDR3 consists of 16 residues. CDR1 is LGHNA and CDR2 is YSLEER in the germline V gene. In the original workflow: The authors estimated nucleated cell counts from reference gene primer amplification. The table came from immunoSEQ multiplex PCR; TCRdb's copy has only in-frame clones and leaves some out. The DNA gave D and trimming, while V, J and clone size come from that table. The sample includes approximately 61,000 clones, 65% to 90% of them seen just once.

The sequence was obtained from a man between 45 and 60 years old with COVID-19, enrolled during active disease. The gene calls are TRBV4-3 and TRBJ2-3; 8 bases line up with TRBD1. Sequenced input: peripheral blood. In DNA, the CDR3 is TGCGCCAGCAGCCAAGGGGGGACAGGCCTCACAGATACGCAGTATTTT. It specifies CASSQGGTGLTDTQYF.